Shown below are 2 T cell receptor beta chains from a single sample sequenced in a study of cytomegalovirus exposure and HLA in healthy donors. The PCR was carried out with 60 Vbeta primers and 13 Jbeta primers. Assay used: immunoSEQ multiplex PCR; TCRdb lists only in-frame clones, some missing. Of under 200,000 clones listed, around three quarters are singletons. Source material: PBMCs. The source of these receptors is a man aged 40-55 years in good health and CMV-seronegative.

This clone was counted a single time. The chain carries TRBV19 and TRBJ2-5; 8 bases agree with TRBD2. Near its end, the DNA agrees better with TRBJ2-7, so the J call may be wrong. The CDR3 consists of 16 residues. Per the germline V gene, CDR1 is LNHDA and CDR2 is SQIVND (reference sequence). The CDR3 DNA follows: TGTGCCAGTAGTTTTAGCGGGACGGCTAGCTCCTACGAGCAGTACTTC. Its translation: CASSFSGTASSYEQYF.

CDR3 loop: CASSKAWRGHYNEQFF. The CDR3, as DNA: TGTGCCAGCAGCAAAGCGTGGCGGGGGCATTACAATGAGCAGTTCTTC. The chain combines TRBV21-1 with TRBJ2-1; the tabulated D call, TRBD2, remains unverified against the DNA. TRBV21-1 is an annotated pseudogene. The CDR3 contains 16 residues.